This TCR beta chain was observed in a study of cytomegalovirus exposure and HLA in healthy donors. CDR1 SGHRS and CDR2 YFSETQ come from the germline V gene. V lost 3 bases and J lost 5, with 6 bases in between. The CDR3 totals 11 residues. The PCR made use of 60 Vbeta and 13 Jbeta primers. The table came from immunoSEQ multiplex PCR; TCRdb's copy has only in-frame clones and leaves some out. This sample has over 150,000 clones, with 60% to 85% found just once. The sequence was obtained from a woman aged 18-29 years in good health and CMV-seronegative. The J gene is TRBJ2-7, the V gene TRBV5-1; no clear D. Input material: PBMCs. CDR3 coding DNA: TGCGCCAGCAGCTCGGGTGACGAGCAGTACTTC. Amino acid sequence: CASSSGDEQYF.